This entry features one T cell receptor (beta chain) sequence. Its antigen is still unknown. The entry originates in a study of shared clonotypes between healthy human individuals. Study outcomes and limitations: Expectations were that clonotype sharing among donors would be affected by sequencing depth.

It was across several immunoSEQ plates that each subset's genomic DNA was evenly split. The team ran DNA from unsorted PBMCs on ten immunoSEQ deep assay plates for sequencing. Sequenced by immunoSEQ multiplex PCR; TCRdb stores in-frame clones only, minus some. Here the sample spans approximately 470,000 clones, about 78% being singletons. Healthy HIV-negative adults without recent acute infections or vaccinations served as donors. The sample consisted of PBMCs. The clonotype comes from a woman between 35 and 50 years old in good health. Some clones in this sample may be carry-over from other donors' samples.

The CDR3: CASSSTGTGTEAFF. CDR3 sequence (DNA): TGCGCCAGCAGCAGCACCGGGACAGGGACTGAAGCTTTCTTT. The V and J genes are TRBV5-1 and TRBJ1-1; 9 nucleotides line up with TRBD1. The germline V gene has CDR1 SGHRS and CDR2 YFSETQ. The CDR3 loop spans 14 amino acids. V lost 4 bases, J lost 5 bases, and 6 bases stayed unmatched.